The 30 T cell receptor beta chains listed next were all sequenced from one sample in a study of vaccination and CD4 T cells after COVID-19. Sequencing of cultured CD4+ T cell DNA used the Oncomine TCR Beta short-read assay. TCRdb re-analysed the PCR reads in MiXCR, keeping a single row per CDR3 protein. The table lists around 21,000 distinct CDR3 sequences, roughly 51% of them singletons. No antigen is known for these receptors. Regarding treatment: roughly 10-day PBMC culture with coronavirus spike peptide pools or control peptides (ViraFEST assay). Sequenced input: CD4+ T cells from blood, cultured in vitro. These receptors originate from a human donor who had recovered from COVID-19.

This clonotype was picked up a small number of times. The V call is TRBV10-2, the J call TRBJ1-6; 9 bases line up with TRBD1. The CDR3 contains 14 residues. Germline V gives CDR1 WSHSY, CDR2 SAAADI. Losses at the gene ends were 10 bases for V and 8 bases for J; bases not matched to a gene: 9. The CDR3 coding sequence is TGCGCCACATCCAAAAGGACAGGGGATTCACCCCTCCACTTT. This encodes CATSKRTGDSPLHF.

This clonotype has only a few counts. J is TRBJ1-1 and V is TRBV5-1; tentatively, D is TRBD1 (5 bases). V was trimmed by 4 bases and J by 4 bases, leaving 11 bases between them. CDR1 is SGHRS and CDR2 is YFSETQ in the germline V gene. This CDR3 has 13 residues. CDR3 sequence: CASSVIQGTEAFF. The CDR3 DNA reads TGCGCCAGCAGCGTGATTCAGGGCACTGAAGCTTTCTTT. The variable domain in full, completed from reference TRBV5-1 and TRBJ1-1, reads KAGVTQTPRYLIKTRGQQVTLSCSPISGHRSVSWYQQTPGQGLQFLFEYFSETQRNKGNFPGRFSGRQFSNSRSEMNVSTLELGDSALYLCASSVIQGTEAFFGQGTRLTVV.

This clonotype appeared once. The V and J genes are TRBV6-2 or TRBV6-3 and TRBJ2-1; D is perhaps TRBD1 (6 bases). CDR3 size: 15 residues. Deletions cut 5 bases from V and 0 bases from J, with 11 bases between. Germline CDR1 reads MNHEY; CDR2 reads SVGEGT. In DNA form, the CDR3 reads TGTGCCAGCAGTCACAGGGAAAGCTCCTACAATGAGCAGTTCTTC. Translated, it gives CASSHRESSYNEQFF.

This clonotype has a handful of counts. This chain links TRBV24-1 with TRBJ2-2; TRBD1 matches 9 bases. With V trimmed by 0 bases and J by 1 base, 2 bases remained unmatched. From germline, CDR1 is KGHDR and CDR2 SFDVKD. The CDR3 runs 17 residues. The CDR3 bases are TGTGCCACCAGTGATTTGCCGGGACAGGGGAACACCGGGGAGCTGTTTTTT. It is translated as CATSDLPGQGNTGELFF.

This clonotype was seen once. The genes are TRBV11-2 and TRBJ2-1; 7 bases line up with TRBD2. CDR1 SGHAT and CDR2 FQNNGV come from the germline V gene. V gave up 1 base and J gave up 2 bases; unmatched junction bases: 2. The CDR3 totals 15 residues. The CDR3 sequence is CASSLVTSPYNEQFF. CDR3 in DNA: TGTGCCAGCAGCTTAGTGACTAGCCCCTACAATGAGCAGTTCTTC. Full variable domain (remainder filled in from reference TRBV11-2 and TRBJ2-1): EAGVAQSPRYKIIEKRQSVAFWCNPISGHATLYWYQQILGQGPKLLIQFQNNGVVDDSQLPKDRFSAERLKGVDSTLKIQPAKLEDSAVYLCASSLVTSPYNEQFFGPGTRLTVL.

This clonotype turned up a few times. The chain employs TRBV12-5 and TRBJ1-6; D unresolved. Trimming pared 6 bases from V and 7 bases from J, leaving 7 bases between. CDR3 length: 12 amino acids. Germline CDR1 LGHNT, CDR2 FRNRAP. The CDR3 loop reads CASGSDNSPLHF. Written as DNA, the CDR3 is TGTGCTAGTGGCTCTGACAATTCACCCCTCCACTTT.

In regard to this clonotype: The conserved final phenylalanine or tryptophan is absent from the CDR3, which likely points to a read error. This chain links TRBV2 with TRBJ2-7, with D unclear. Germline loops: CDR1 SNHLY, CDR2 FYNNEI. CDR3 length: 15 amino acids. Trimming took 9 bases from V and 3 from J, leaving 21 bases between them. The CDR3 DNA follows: TGTGCCAGTCCGAACCGTGAGGTTATTCTCTACGAGCAGTACTCC. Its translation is CASPNREVILYEQYS.

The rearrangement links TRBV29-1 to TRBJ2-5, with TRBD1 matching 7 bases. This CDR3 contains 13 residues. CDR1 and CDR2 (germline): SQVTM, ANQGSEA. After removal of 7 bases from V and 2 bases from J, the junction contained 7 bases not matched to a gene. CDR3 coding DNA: TGCAGCGGACGGACAGGAACTCAAGAGACCCAGTACTTC. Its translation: CSGRTGTQETQYF.

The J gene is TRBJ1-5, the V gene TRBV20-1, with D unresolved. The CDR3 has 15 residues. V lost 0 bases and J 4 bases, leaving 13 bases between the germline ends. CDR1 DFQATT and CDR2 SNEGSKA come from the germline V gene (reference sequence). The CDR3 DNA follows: TGCAGTGCTAGAGATATGAGGTCGGATAATCAGCCCCAGCATTTT. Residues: CSARDMRSDNQPQHF.

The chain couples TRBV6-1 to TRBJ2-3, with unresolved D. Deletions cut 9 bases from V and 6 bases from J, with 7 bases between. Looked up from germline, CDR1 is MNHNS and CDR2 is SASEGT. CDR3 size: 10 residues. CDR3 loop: CASRHDTQYF. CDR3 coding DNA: TGTGCCAGTCGGCACGATACGCAGTATTTT.

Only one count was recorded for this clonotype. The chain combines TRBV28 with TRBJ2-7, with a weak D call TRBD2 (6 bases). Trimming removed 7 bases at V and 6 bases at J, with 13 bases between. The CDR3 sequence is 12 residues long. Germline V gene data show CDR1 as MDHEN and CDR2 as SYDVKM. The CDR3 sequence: CASTRVGGEQYF. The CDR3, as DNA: TGTGCCAGCACCCGGGTGGGGGGCGAGCAGTACTTC.

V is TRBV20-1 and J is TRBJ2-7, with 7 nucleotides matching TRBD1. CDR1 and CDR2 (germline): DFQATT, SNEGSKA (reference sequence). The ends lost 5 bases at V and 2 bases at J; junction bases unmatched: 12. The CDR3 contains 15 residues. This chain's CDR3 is CSALSDRVGAYEQYF. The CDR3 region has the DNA TGCAGTGCTTTGAGTGACAGGGTTGGGGCCTACGAGCAGTACTTC.

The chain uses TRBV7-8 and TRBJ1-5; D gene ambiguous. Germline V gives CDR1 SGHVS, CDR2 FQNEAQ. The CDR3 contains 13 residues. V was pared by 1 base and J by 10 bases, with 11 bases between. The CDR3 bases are TGTGCCAGCAGCTTAGGCGGGGATAGACCCCAGCATTTT. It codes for CASSLGGDRPQHF.

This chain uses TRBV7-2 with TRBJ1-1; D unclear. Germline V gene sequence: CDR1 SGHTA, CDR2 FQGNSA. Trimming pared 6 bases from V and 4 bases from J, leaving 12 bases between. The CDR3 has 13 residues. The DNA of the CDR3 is TGTGCCAGCAGGTCGGAAGTGGGCACTGAAGCTTTCTTT. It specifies CASRSEVGTEAFF.

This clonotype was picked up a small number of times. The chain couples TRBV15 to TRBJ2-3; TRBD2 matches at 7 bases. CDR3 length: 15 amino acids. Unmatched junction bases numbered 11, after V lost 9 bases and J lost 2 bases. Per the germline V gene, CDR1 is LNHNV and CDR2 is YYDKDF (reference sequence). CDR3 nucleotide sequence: TGTGCCACGAAACCGGGAGGTGCGAACACAGATACGCAGTATTTT. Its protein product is CATKPGGANTDTQYF.

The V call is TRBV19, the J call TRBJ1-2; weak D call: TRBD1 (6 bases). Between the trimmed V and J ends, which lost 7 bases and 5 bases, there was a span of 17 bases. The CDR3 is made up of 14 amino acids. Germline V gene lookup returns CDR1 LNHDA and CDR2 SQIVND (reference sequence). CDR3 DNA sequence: TGTGCCAGTACCCCCGGAGACAGGTCGTATGGCTACACCTTC. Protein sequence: CASTPGDRSYGYTF. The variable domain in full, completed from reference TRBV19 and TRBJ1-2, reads DGGITQSPKYLFRKEGQNVTLSCEQNLNHDAMYWYRQDPGQGLRLIYYSQIVNDFQKGDIAEGYSVSREKKESFPLTVTSAQKNPTAFYLCASTPGDRSYGYTFGSGTRLTVV.

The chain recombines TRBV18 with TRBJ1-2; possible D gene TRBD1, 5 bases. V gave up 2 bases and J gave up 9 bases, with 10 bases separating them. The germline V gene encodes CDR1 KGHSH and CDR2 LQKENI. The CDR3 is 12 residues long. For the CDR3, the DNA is TGTGCCAGCTCACCAGCCGGGGGTAGCTACACCTTC. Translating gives CASSPAGGSYTF.

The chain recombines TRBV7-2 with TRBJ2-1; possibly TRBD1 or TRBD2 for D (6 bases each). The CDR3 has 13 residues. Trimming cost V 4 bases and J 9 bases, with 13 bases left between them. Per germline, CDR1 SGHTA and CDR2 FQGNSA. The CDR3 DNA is TGTGCCAGCAGCTGGGACTGGGGGGCTGAGCAGTTCTTC. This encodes CASSWDWGAEQFF. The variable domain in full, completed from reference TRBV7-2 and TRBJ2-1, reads GAGVSQSPSNKVTEKGKDVELRCDPISGHTALYWYRQSLGQGLEFLIYFQGNSAPDKSGLPSDRFSAERTGGSVSTLTIQRTQQEDSAVYLCASSWDWGAEQFFGPGTRLTVL.

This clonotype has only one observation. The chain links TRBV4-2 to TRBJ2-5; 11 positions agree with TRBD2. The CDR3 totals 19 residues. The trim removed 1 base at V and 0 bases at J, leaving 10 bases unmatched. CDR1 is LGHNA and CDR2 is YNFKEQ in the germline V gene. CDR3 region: CASSQGVLAGALYQETQYF. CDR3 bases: TGTGCCAGCAGCCAAGGCGTACTAGCGGGGGCCTTGTACCAAGAGACCCAGTACTTC.

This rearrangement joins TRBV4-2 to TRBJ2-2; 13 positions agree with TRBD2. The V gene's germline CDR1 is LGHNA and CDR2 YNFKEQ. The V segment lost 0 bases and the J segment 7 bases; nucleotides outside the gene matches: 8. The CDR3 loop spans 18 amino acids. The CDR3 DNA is TGTGCCAGCAGCCAAGACCAAGGGACTAGCGGGGTTATCGGGGAGCTGTTTTTT. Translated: CASSQDQGTSGVIGELFF.

Here the CDR3 DNA reads TGCAGTCTAGCCGGGGGGGGCTTTGAGCAGTTCTTC. Translating gives CSLAGGGFEQFF. The J gene is TRBJ2-1, the V gene TRBV20-1; TRBD2 agrees at 8 bases. This CDR3 comprises 12 residues. The V segment lost 8 bases and the J segment 9 bases; nucleotides outside the gene matches: 9. Germline V gives CDR1 DFQATT, CDR2 SNEGSKA (reference sequence).

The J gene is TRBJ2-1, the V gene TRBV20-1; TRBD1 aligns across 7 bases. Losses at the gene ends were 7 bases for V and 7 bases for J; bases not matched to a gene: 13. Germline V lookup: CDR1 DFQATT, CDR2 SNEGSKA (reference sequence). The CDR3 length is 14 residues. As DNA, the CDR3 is TGCAGTGACCAACCATCGGGACAGTGGAATGAGCAGTTCTTC. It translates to CSDQPSGQWNEQFF.

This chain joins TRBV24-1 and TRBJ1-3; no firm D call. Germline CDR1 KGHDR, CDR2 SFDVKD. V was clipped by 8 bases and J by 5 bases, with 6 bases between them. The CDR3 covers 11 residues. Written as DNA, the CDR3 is TGTGCCACCATGGAGCGAAACACCATATATTTT. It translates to CATMERNTIYF.

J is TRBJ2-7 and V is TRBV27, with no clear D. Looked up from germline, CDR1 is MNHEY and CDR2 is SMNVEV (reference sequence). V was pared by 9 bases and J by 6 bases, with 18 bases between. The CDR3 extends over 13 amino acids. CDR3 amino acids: CASSTPWGGEQYF. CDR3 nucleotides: TGTGCCAGTTCTACCCCGTGGGGTGGCGAGCAGTACTTC.

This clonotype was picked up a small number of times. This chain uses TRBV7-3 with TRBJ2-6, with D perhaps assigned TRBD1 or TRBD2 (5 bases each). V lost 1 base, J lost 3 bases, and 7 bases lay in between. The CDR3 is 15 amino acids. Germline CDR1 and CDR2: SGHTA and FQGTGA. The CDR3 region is CASSLMGVGANVLTF. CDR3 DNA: TGTGCCAGCAGCTTAATGGGGGTTGGGGCCAACGTCCTGACTTTC.

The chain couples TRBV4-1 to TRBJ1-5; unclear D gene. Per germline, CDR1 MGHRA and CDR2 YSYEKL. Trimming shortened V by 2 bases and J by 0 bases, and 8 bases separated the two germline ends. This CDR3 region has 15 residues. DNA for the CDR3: TGCGCCAGCAGCCAACTTACAATTAGCAATCAGCCCCAGCATTTT. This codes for CASSQLTISNQPQHF.

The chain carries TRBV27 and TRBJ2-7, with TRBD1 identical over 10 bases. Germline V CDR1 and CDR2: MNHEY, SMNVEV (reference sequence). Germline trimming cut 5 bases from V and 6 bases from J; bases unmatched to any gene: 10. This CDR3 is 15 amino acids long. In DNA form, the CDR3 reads TGTGCCAGCAGTCTTTACCGGGACAGGGGCTCCGAGCAGTACTTC. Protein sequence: CASSLYRDRGSEQYF.

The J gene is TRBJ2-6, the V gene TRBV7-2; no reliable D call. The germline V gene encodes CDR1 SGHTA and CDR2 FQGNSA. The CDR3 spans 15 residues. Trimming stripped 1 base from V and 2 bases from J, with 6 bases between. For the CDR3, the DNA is TGTGCCAGCAGCTTAGGGTTCCCTGGGGCCAACGTCCTGACTTTC. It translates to CASSLGFPGANVLTF.

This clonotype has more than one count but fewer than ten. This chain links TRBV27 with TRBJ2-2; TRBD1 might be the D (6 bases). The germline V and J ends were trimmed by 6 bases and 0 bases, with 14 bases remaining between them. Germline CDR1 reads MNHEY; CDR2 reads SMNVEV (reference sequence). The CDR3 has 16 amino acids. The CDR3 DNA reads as TGTGCCAGCAGGGATCACAGGGCCCCGAACACCGGGGAGCTGTTTTTT. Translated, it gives CASRDHRAPNTGELFF.

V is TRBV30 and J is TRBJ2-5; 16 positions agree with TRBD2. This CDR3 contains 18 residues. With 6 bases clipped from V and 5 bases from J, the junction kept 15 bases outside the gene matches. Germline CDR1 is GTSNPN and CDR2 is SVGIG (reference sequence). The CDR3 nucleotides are TGTGCCTGCCCTGGGGAGGGGACTAGCGGGAGGGCCGGGGAGACCCAGTACTTC. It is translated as CACPGEGTSGRAGETQYF.